The T cell receptor beta chain under discussion was sequenced for a study of identical twins. Notes on the study in general: Analyses of zero insertions could, in part, be confounded by invariant MAIT and iNKT cells.

Many counts were recorded for this clonotype. Its antigen is still unknown. Healthy Caucasians were all of the donors. Carrying unique molecular identifiers, the cDNA also gained a universal primer site through template switching. TCRdb recomputed calls from the 5' RACE reads with MiXCR, one row per CDR3 protein. Of 700,000 or so distinct CDR3 sequences in the sample, around 8.3% were seen once. The V segment lost 11 bases and the J segment 0 bases; nucleotides outside the gene matches: 6. Germline V gene lookup returns CDR1 SEHNR and CDR2 FQNEAQ (reference sequence). The CDR3 is 14 residues long. This sample also appeared in a second study, on yellow fever vaccine responses in identical twins.

The TCR comes from a woman aged 18-29 years in good health. The sequenced sample consisted of PBMCs. The chain recombines TRBV7-9 with TRBJ2-4; 8 bases map to TRBD2. The CDR3 coding sequence is TGTGCCCATAACGGGGGGGAAGCCAAAAACATTCAGTACTTC. Protein product: CAHNGGEAKNIQYF.